This T cell receptor (beta chain) was recorded in a study of blood T cell repertoires in COVID-19. TCRdb's copy holds only in-frame clones and misses some; the assay was immunoSEQ multiplex PCR. The data show hundreds of thousands of clones, 88% seen once. This clone was picked up one time. From germline, CDR1 is MNHEY and CDR2 SVGAGI. The CDR3 length is 14 residues. V dropped 7 bases and J dropped 7; count of bases not matched to a gene: 8. This TCR derives from a woman aged 35 to 49 who had recovered from COVID-19. The sequenced sample was peripheral blood. V usage is TRBV6-5 and J usage is TRBJ1-4, with 8 bases matching TRBD1. As DNA, the CDR3 is TGTGCCAGCACGGCCCAAGGGACAGGTGAAAAACTGTTTTTT. This encodes CASTAQGTGEKLFF.